The clone carrying this T cell receptor beta chain was recorded at least ten times. What it binds is not known. The data stem from a study of T cells after posttransplantation cyclophosphamide. Study results and limitations: Later blood repertoires were often dominated by clones from the donor CD8+ memory compartment. Skin or GI-infiltrating T cells shared few TRB sequences with blood. Recipient CMV seropositivity and CMV reactivation strongly tracked TRB clonality.

A marrow graft followed busulfan-fludarabine conditioning, with cyclophosphamide on days +3 and +4. CDR3 size: 17 residues. Trimming stripped 1 base from V and 1 base from J, with 14 bases between. The germline V gene has CDR1 SGHRS and CDR2 YFSETQ. The method was immunoSEQ multiplex PCR; TCRdb's version includes in-frame clones alone and lacks a portion of them. The sample presents approximately 17,000 clones, none singletons. The sample consisted of PBMCs, taken after allogeneic stem cell transplant with posttransplant cyclophosphamide. The TCR sequence derives from a female patient aged 30 to 40 who received an allogeneic stem cell transplant from a related donor, was CMV-positive, and had no GVHD. A subset of T cells may come from the graft donor. This chain joins TRBV5-1 and TRBJ2-2; tentatively, D is TRBD2 (5 bases). The CDR3 sequence: CASSLPQAAQNTGELFF. CDR3 bases: TGCGCCAGCAGCTTGCCCCAAGCGGCTCAGAACACCGGGGAGCTGTTTTTT.